This T cell receptor beta chain was sequenced during a study of blood T cell repertoires in COVID-19. V lost 0 bases and J 2 bases, leaving 16 bases between the germline ends. This CDR3 has 17 residues. The germline CDR1 and CDR2 sequences are LGHDT and YNNKEL (reference sequence). Clones were read by immunoSEQ multiplex PCR, and TCRdb kept only the in-frame ones, dropping some. The profile shows 150,000 to 200,000 clones, 80% to 90% of them singletons. Sequenced material: peripheral blood. The V gene is TRBV3-1 (or the pseudogene TRBV3-2), the J gene TRBJ1-2, with a weak D call TRBD1 (6 bases). The TCR originated in a woman in her forties or fifties with acute or convalescent COVID-19. CDR3 protein: CASSQEIGGARNYGYTF. CDR3 nucleotides: TGTGCCAGCAGCCAAGAAATAGGGGGGGCTCGAAACTATGGCTACACCTTC.